This T cell receptor (beta chain) appears in the sequencing data of a study of T cells in tumors after PD-1 blockade. Assay: immunoSEQ multiplex PCR; the TCRdb copy retains only in-frame clones and omits some. The data show tens of thousands of clones, over 75% seen once. Sequenced here: PBMCs, sampled before anti-PD-1 treatment. This TCR was recovered from a human donor with basal cell carcinoma.

The CDR3 loop reads CASSYSRSGGELFF. In nucleotides, the CDR3 is TGTGCCAGCAGTTACTCGCGCTCAGGAGGGGAGCTGTTTTTT. The chain links TRBV6-2 or TRBV6-3 to TRBJ2-2, with D unclear. Germline loops: CDR1 MNHEY, CDR2 SVGEGT. V lost 0 bases and J lost 8, with 10 bases in between. The CDR3 length is 14 residues.